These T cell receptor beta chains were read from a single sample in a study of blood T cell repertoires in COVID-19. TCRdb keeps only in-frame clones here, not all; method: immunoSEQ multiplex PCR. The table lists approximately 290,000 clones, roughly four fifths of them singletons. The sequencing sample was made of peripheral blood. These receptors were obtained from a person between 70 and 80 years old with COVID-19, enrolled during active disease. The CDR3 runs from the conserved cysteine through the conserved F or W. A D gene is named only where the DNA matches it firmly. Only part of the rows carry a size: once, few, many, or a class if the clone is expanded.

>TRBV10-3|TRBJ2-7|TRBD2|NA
CAISESLRGTKYEQYF
TGTGCCATCAGTGAGTCGCTGCGCGGGACTAAATACGAGCAGTACTTC
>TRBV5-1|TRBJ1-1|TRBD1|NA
CASSSRVQGENTEAFF
TGCGCCAGCAGCTCAAGGGTACAGGGGGAGAACACTGAAGCTTTCTTT
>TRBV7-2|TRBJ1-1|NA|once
CASSPYTGRYMNTEAFF
TGTGCCAGCAGCCCGTACACAGGCCGTTATATGAACACTGAAGCTTTCTTT
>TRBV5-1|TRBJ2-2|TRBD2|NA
CASSLEAGAGRTGELFF
TGCGCCAGCAGCTTGGAGGCGGGAGCCGGCCGGACCGGGGAGCTGTTTTTT
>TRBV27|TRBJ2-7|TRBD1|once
CASRWGQESSYEQYF
TGTGCCAGCAGGTGGGGACAGGAGAGCTCCTACGAGCAGTACTTC
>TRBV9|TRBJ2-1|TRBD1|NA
CASSVSGNYRGNEQFF
TGTGCCAGCAGCGTATCCGGAAACTACAGGGGCAATGAGCAGTTCTTC
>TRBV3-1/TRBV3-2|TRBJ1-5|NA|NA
CASSQDPGRDRLGQPQHF
TGTGCCAGCAGCCAAGATCCGGGGAGGGACCGCCTCGGTCAGCCCCAGCATTTT
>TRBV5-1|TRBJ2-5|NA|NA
CASSLNRDETQYF
TGCGCCAGCAGCTTGAACAGGGATGAGACCCAGTACTTC
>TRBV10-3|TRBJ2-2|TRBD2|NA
CAISVGGAVGELFF
TGTGCCATCAGTGTCGGGGGGGCGGTCGGGGAGCTGTTTTTT
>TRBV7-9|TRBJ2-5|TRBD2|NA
CASSLGIAGGPEKTQYF
TGTGCCAGCAGCTTAGGGATAGCGGGAGGGCCTGAAAAGACCCAGTACTTC
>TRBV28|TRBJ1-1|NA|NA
CASSFSAEAFF
TGTGCCAGCAGTTTCTCCGCTGAAGCTTTCTTT
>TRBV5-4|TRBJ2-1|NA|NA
CASSRTGTPNYDEQFF
TGTGCCAGCAGCCGAACCGGGACACCTAACTACGATGAGCAGTTCTTC
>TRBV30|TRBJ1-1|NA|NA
CAWKGRNTEAFF
TGTGCCTGGAAAGGGAGGAACACTGAAGCTTTCTTT
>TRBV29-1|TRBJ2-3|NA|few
CSVEFGTDTQYF
TGCAGCGTGGAGTTCGGCACAGATACGCAGTATTTT
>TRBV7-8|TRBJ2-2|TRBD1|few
CASSYRQGAHGELFF
TGTGCCAGCAGCTATAGGCAGGGGGCTCACGGGGAGCTGTTTTTT
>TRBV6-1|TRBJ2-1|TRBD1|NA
CASTQDRGRNEQFF
TGTGCCAGCACTCAAGACAGGGGGCGGAATGAGCAGTTCTTC
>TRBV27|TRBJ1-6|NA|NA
CASSPQENSPLHF
TGTGCCAGCAGCCCCCAGGAAAATTCACCCCTCCACTTT
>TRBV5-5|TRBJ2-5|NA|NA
CASSLVVSVETQYF
TGTGCCAGCAGCTTGGTGGTGTCAGTTGAGACCCAGTACTTC
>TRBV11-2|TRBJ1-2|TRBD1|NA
CASSRNRGLGEEYGYTF
TGTGCCAGCAGCCGAAACAGGGGGCTAGGGGAAGAATATGGCTACACCTTC
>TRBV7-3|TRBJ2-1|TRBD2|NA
CASSLRLAGPLPYNEQFF
TGTGCCAGCAGCTTACGACTAGCGGGGCCACTCCCCTACAATGAGCAGTTCTTC
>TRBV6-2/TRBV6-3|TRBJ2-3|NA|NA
CASSKRSFDTQYF
TGTGCCAGCAGTAAGAGAAGCTTCGATACGCAGTATTTT
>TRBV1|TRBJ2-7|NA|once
CTSSQVPRPRLAFPYEQYF
TGCACCAGCAGCCAAGTCCCGCGGCCGCGACTAGCGTTCCCCTACGAGCAGTACTTC
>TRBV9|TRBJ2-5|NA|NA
CASSVWGGPQETQYF
TGTGCCAGCAGCGTCTGGGGGGGGCCCCAAGAGACCCAGTACTTC
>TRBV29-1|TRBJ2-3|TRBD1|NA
CSVQGVIVADTQYF
TGCAGCGTGCAGGGGGTAATCGTGGCAGATACGCAGTATTTT
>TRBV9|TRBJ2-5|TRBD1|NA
CASSPHPGQRKETQYF
TGTGCCAGCAGCCCCCATCCGGGACAGCGAAAAGAGACCCAGTACTTC
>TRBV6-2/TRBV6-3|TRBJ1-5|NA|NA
CASSPIAWTGLSQPQHF
TGTGCCAGCAGCCCCATTGCGTGGACTGGGCTTAGTCAGCCCCAGCATTTT
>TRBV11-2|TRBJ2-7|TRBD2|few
CASSLRDLSGSSYEQYF
TGTGCCAGCAGCTTAAGGGATTTAAGCGGGAGTTCGTACGAGCAGTACTTC
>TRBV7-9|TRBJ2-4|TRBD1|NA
CASSLEDRGNIQYF
TGTGCCAGCAGCTTAGAGGACAGGGGAAACATTCAGTACTTC
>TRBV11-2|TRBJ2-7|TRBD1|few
CASSGTGGTLYEQYF
TGTGCCAGCAGCGGGACAGGCGGGACCTTATACGAGCAGTACTTC
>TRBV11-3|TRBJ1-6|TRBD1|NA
CASDPFGDRVVNSPLHF
TGTGCCAGCGATCCGTTTGGGGACAGGGTCGTCAATTCACCCCTCCACTTT
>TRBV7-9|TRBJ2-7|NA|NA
CASSFSQLLYEQYF
TGTGCCAGCAGCTTTAGCCAGCTCCTCTACGAGCAGTACTTC
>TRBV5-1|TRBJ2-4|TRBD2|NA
CASRLTGGANIQYF
TGCGCCAGCAGGCTAACGGGAGGAGCGAACATTCAGTACTTC
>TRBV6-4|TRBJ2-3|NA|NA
CASDFMGPQGDTQYF
TGTGCCAGCGACTTCATGGGCCCCCAGGGAGATACGCAGTATTTT
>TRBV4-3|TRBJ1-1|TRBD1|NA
CASSQGDRGGTEAFF
TGCGCCAGCAGCCAGGGGGACAGGGGAGGCACTGAAGCTTTCTTT
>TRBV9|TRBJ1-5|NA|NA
CASGGVANQPQHF
TGTGCCAGCGGAGGGGTAGCAAATCAGCCCCAGCATTTT
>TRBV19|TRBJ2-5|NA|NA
CASSARRRARQETQYF
TGTGCCAGTAGTGCCCGCCGGCGGGCCAGACAAGAGACCCAGTACTTC
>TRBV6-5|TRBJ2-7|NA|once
CASQGGGSEQYF
TGTGCCAGCCAGGGAGGGGGTTCCGAGCAGTACTTC
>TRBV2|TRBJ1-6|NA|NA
CASRQGRNSPLHF
TGTGCCAGCAGACAGGGTCGGAATTCACCCCTCCACTTT
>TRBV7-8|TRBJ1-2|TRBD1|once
CASSQKQGAFGYTF
TGTGCCAGCAGCCAAAAACAGGGGGCGTTTGGCTACACCTTC
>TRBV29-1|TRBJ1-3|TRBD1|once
CSVSFSGTGISGNTIYF
TGCAGCGTCTCTTTTTCCGGGACAGGGATCTCTGGAAACACCATATATTTT
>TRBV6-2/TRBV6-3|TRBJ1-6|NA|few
CASSWGGALHF
TGTGCCAGCAGTTGGGGCGGGGCCCTCCACTTT
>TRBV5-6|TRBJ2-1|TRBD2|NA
CASRPGLAESYNEQFF
TGTGCCAGCAGACCGGGACTAGCGGAATCCTACAATGAGCAGTTCTTC
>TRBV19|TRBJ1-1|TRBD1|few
CASRRDRGFIEAFF
TGTGCCAGTAGACGGGACAGGGGGTTTATTGAAGCTTTCTTT
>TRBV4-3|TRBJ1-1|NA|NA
CASSQDPGQNTEAFF
TGCGCCAGCAGCCAAGATCCCGGACAGAACACTGAAGCTTTCTTT
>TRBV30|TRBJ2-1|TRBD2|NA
CAWSSSGKGNEQFF
TGTGCCTGGAGTTCCAGCGGGAAGGGCAATGAGCAGTTCTTC
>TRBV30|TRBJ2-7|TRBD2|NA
CAFKAGILSYEQYF
TGTGCCTTCAAAGCGGGAATTCTCTCCTACGAGCAGTACTTC
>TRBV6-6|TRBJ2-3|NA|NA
CASSSTADTQYF
TGTGCCAGCAGTTCTACGGCAGATACGCAGTATTTT
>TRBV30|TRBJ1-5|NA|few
CAWSTRVRQPQHF
TGTGCCTGGAGTACTCGAGTACGGCAGCCCCAGCATTTT